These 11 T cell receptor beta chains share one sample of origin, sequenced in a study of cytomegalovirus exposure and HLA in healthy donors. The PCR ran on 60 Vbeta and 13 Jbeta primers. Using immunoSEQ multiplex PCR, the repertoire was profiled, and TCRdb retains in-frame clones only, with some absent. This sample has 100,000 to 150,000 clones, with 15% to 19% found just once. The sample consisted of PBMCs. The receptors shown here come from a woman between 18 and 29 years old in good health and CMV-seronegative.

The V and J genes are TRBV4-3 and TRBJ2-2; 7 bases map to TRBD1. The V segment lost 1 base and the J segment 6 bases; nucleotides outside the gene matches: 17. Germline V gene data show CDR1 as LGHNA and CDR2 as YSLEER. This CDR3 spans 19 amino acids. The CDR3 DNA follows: TGCGCCAGCAGCCAAGGAGGTGTGACAGGGACAGATCTGGCCGGGGAGCTGTTTTTT. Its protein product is CASSQGGVTGTDLAGELFF.

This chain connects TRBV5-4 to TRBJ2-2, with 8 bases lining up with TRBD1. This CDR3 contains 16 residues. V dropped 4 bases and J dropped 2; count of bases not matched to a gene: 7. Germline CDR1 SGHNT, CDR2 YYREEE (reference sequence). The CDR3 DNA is TGTGCCAGCAGCCGACCCGGACAGGGAAACACCGGGGAGCTGTTTTTT. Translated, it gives CASSRPGQGNTGELFF.

Here the CDR3 DNA reads TGTGCCAGCAGTTACTCGAGCAGGGGAGAGACCCAGTACTTC. Its translation: CASSYSSRGETQYF. J is TRBJ2-5 and V is TRBV6-6; D is perhaps TRBD1 (6 bases). Trimming removed 0 bases at V and 4 bases at J, with 9 bases between. The CDR3 has 14 amino acids. The V gene's germline CDR1 is MNHNY and CDR2 SVGAGI (reference sequence).

Here the CDR3 reads CASSGQGRGNQPQHF. CDR3 nucleotides: TGTGCCAGCAGCGGACAGGGTCGAGGCAATCAGCCCCAGCATTTT. This rearrangement joins TRBV9 to TRBJ1-5; TRBD1 matches 7 bases. Germline lookup yields CDR1 SGDLS and CDR2 YYNGEE. The V segment lost 3 bases and the J segment 2 bases; nucleotides outside the gene matches: 5. The CDR3 loop spans 15 amino acids. Supplemented by reference TRBV9 and TRBJ1-5, the full variable domain reads DSGVTQTPKHLITATGQRVTLRCSPRSGDLSVYWYQQSLDQGLQFLIQYYNGEERAKGNILERFSAQQFPDLHSELNLSSLELGDSALYFCASSGQGRGNQPQHFGDGTRLSIL.

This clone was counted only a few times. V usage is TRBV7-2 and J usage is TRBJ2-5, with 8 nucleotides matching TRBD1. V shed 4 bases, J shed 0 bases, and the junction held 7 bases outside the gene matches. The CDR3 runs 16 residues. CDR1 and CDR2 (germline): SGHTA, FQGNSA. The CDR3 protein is CASSYLTGANQETQYF. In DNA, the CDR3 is TGTGCCAGCAGCTACCTGACAGGGGCGAACCAAGAGACCCAGTACTTC.

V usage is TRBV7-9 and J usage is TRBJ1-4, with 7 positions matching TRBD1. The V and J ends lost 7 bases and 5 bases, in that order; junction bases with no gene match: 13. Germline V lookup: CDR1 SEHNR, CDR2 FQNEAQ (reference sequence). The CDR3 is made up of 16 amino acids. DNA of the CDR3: TGTGCCAGCACCATTAGAGGGGGGACAGTCAATGAAAAACTGTTTTTT. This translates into CASTIRGGTVNEKLFF.

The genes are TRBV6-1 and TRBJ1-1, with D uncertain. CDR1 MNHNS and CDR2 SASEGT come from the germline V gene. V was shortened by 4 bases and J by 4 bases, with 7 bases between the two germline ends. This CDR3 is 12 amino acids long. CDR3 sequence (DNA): TGTGCCAGCAGTGTTGGCTTCACTGAAGCTTTCTTT. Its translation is CASSVGFTEAFF.

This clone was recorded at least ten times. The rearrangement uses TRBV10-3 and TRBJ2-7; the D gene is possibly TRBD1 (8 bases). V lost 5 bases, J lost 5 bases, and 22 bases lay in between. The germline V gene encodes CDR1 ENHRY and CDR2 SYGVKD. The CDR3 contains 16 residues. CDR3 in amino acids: CAISHTPGQAGDEQYF. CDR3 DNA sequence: TGTGCCATCAGTCATACGCCGGGACAGGCGGGGGACGAGCAGTACTTC.

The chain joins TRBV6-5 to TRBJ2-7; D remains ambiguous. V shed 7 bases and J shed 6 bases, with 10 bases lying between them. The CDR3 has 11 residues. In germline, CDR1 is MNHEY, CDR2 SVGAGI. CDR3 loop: CASNGGLEQYF. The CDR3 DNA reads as TGTGCCAGCAACGGCGGTCTCGAGCAGTACTTC.

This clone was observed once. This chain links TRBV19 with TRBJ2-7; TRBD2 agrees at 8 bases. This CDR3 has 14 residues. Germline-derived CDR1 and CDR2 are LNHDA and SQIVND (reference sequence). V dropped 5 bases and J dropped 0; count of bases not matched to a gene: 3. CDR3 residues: CASSGGLVSYEQYF. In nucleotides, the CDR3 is TGTGCCAGTAGTGGGGGACTAGTCTCCTACGAGCAGTACTTC.

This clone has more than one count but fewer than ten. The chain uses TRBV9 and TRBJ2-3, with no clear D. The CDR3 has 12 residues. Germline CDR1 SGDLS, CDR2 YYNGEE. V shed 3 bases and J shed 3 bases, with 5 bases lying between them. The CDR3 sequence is CASSAQTDTQYF. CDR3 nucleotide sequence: TGTGCCAGCAGCGCCCAAACAGATACGCAGTATTTT.